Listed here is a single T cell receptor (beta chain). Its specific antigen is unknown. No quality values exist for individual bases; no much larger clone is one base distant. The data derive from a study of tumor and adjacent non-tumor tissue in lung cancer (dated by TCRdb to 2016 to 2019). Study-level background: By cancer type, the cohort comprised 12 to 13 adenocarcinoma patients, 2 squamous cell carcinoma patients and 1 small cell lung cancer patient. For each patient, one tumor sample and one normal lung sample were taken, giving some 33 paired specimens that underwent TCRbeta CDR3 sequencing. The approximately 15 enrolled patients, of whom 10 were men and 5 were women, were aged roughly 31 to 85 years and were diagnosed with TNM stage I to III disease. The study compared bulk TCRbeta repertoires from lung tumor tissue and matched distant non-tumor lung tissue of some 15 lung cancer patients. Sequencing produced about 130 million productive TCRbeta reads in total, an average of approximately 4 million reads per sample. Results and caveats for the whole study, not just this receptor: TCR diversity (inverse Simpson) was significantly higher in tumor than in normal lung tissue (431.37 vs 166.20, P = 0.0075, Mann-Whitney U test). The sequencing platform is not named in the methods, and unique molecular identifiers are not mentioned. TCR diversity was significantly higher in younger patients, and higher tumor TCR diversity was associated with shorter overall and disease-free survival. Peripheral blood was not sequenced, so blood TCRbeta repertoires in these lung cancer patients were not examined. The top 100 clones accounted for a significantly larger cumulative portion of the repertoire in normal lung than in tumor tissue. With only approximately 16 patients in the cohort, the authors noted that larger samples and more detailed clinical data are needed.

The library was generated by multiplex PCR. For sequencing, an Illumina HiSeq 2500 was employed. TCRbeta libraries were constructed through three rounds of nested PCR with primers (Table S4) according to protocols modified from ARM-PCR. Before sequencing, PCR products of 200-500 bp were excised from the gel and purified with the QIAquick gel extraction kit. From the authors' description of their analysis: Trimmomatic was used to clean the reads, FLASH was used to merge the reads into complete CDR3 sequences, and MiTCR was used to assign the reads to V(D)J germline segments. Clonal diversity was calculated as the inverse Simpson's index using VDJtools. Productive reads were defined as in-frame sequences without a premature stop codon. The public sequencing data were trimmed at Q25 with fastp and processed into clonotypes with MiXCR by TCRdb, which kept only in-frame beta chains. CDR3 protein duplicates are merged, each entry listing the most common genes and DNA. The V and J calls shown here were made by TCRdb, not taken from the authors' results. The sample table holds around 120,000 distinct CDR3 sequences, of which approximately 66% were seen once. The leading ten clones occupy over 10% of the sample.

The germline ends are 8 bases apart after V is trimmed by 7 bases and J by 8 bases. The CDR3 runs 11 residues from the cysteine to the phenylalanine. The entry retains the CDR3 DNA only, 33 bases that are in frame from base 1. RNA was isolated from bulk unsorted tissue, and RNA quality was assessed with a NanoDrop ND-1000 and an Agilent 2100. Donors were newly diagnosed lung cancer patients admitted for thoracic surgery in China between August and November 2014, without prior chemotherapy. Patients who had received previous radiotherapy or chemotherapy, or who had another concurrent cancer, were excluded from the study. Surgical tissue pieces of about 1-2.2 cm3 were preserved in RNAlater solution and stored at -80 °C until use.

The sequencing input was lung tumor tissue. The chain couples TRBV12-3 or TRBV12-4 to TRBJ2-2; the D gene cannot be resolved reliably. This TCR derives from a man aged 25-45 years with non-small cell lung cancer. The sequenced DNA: TGTGCCAGCATTACATTAGGGGAGCTGTTTTTT. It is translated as CASITLGELFF.